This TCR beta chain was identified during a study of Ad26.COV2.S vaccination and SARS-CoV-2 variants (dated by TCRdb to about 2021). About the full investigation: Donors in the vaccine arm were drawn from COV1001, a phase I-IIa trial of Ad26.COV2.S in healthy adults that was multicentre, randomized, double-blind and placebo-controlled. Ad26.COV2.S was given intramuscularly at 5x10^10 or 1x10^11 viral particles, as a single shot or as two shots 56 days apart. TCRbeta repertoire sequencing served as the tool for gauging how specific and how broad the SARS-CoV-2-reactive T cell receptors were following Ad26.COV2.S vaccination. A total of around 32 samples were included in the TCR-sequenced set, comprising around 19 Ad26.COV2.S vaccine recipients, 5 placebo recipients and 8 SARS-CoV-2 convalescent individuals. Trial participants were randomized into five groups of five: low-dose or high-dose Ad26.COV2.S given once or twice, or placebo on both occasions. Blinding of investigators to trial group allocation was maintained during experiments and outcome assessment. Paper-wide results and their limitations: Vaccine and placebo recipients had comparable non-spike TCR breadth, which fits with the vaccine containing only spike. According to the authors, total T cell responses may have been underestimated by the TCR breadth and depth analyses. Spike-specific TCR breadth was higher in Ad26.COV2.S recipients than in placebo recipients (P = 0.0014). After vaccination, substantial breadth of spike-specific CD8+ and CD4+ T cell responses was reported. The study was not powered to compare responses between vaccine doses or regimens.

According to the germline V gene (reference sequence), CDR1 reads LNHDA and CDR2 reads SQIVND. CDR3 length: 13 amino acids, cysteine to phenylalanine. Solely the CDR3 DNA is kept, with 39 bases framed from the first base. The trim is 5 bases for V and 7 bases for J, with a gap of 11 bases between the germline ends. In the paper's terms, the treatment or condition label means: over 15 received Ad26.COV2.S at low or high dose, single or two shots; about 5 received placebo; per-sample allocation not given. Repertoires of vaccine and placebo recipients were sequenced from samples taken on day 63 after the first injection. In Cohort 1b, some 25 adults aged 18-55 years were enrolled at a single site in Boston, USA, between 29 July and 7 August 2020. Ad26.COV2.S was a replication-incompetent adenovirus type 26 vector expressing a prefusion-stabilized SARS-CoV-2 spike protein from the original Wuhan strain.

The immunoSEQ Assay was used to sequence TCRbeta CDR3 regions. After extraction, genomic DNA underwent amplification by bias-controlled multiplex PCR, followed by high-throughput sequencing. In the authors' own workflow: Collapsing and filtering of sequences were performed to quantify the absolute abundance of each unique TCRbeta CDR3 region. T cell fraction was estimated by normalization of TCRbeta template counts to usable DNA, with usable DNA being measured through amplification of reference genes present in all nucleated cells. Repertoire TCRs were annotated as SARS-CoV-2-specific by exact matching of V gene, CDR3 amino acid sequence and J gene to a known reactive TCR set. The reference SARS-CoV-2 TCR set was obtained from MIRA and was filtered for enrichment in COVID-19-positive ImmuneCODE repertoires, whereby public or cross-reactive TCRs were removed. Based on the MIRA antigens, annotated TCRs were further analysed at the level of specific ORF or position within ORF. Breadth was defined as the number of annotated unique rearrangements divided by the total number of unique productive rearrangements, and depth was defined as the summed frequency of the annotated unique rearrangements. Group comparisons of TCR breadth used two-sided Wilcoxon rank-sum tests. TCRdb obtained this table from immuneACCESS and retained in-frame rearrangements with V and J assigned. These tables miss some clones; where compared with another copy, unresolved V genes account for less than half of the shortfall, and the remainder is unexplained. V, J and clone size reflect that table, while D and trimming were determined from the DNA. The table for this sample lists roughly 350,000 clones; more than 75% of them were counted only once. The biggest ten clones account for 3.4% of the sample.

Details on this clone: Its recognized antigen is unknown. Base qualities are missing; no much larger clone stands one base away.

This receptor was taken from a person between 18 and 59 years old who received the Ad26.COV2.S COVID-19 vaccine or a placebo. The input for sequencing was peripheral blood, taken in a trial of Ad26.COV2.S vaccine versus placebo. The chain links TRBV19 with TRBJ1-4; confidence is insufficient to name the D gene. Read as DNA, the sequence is TGTGCCAGTAGTGAGGTCCGAGGTGAAAAACTGTTTTTT. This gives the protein CASSEVRGEKLFF. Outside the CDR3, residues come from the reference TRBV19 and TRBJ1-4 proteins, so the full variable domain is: DGGITQSPKYLFRKEGQNVTLSCEQNLNHDAMYWYRQDPGQGLRLIYYSQIVNDFQKGDIAEGYSVSREKKESFPLTVTSAQKNPTAFYLCASSEVRGEKLFFGSGTQLSVL.